A single T cell receptor beta chain is shown here with its context. No antigen is known for it. The use of a sample-barcoded 5' primer and a J-beta primer mix characterized a second PCR of roughly 7 to 11 cycles. TCRdb recomputed calls from the 5' RACE reads with MiXCR, one row per CDR3 protein. The sample yields about 800,000 distinct CDR3 sequences, 20% to 25% seen once. The CDR3 loop spans 14 amino acids. CDR1 and CDR2 from the germline V gene are SGHTA and FQGNSA. The data were obtained in a study of blood T cells in healthy people across ages. Study-level findings and limits: Diversity was estimated from one million T cells, and these estimates were considered underestimates.

These data were also reused for a study on T cells of mothers and their children. That study adds: Donors comprised three healthy Caucasian mothers plus their six children. Maternal samples each gave over 9 million TCR beta CDR3 reads, and child samples roughly 3.3 million each.

The sequence derives from a boy under 18 in good health. Sequencing was carried out using blood. The J gene is TRBJ2-5, the V gene TRBV7-2; D uncertain. The DNA end favors TRBJ2-1, so the J call may be wrong. CDR3 in amino acids: CASTVAVVSNEQFF. CDR3 nucleotide sequence: TGTGCCAGCACCGTAGCAGTAGTCAGCAATGAGCAGTTCTTC.